This T cell receptor (beta chain) was captured in a study of a mutant IDH1 vaccine in newly diagnosed glioma. About the study: Either 4-6 weeks after radiotherapy alone or alongside temozolomide, vaccination was begun. The treated population exhibited a male proportion of about 62%, a female proportion of around 40%, and a mean age of about 40 years.

The assay was immunoSEQ multiplex PCR, and TCRdb's table has in-frame clones only and misses some. The data contain about 32,000 clones, around three quarters of them singletons. Regarding this clone: Its antigen remains unknown.

Study results and limitations: Pseudoprogression seemingly bore no relation to changes in top peripheral T cell clonotypes.

This sample's time point: week 35, safety follow-up. Vaccinated patients received 300 ug of mutant IDH1 20-mer peptide per dose, with topical imiquimod. Each donor presented with a new WHO grade 3 or 4 astrocytoma that tested IDH1-mutant and showed ATRX loss. V shed 4 bases and J shed 9 bases, with 12 bases lying between them. The germline gives CDR1 MNHEY, CDR2 SMNVEV (reference sequence). This CDR3 has 12 amino acids. The source is a woman in her 30s with glioma. Some clones in this sample may be carry-over from other donors' samples. V and J are TRBV27 and TRBJ2-5, with D uncertain. This sample comprised PBMCs, obtained from a glioma patient whose treatment included an IDH1 peptide vaccine. The CDR3 loop is CASSSPSRSQYF. The CDR3 coding sequence is TGTGCCAGCAGTTCGCCTTCTAGATCCCAGTACTTC.